This TCR beta chain comes out of a study of blood T cell repertoires in COVID-19. Study as a whole: From the United States, Italy and Spain came samples of acute and convalescent COVID-19.

Trimming shortened V by 6 bases and J by 7 bases, and 12 bases separated the two germline ends. The CDR3 length is 12 residues. From germline, CDR1 is MGHDK and CDR2 SYGVNS. TCRdb's copy holds only in-frame clones and misses some; the assay was immunoSEQ multiplex PCR. The profile shows roughly 250,000 clones, over 80% of them singletons. The chain is built from TRBV25-1 and TRBJ1-2, with D possibly being TRBD1 (6 bases). The TCR sequence derives from a woman aged 18-29 years who had recovered from COVID-19. Material: PBMCs or T cells enriched from blood (not recorded which). CDR3 residues: CASSENRVGYTF. For the CDR3, the DNA is TGTGCCAGCAGCGAAAACAGGGTTGGCTACACCTTC.